Listed below are T cell receptor beta chains from one sample, sequenced in a study of blood T cell repertoires in COVID-19. Repertoires were generated with immunoSEQ multiplex PCR, while TCRdb's copy carries only in-frame clones and drops some. This table has approximately 75,000 clones, roughly 88% appearing once. Sequencing was done on a sample of peripheral blood. These receptors all come from a man between 50 and 59 years old with acute or convalescent COVID-19. Both conserved end residues are part of each CDR3. Each record gives: J gene, clone size, D gene, V gene, CDR3 DNA, CDR3 protein. The D gene is left open where the match is weak. Size is stated for part of the rows, as once, few or many counts, or as a class when the clone is expanded.

TRBJ1-5,few,.,TRBV6-6,TGTGCCAGCAGTACAGACACTCAGCCCCAGCATTTT,CASSTDTQPQHF
TRBJ1-2,.,TRBD1,TRBV11-2,TGTGCCAGCAGCCGGACGACAGGGGGCGGTGGCTACACCTTC,CASSRTTGGGGYTF
TRBJ1-2,.,.,TRBV6-5,TGTGCCAGCAGTTATTTTCCGCGGTATGGCTACACCTTC,CASSYFPRYGYTF
TRBJ2-7,.,.,TRBV20-1,TGCAGTGCTTTCGTTCCCTACGAGCAGTACTTC,CSAFVPYEQYF
TRBJ2-7,.,.,TRBV7-2,TGTGCCAGCAGTCTACCGGGACATCGTTCCTACGAGCAGTACTTC,CASSLPGHRSYEQYF
TRBJ1-6,.,.,TRBV30,TGTGCCTGGAGTGTACGAGACAGGAGCTCCTATAATTCACCCCTCCACTTT,CAWSVRDRSSYNSPLHF
TRBJ2-7,.,TRBD2,TRBV19,TGTGCCAGTAGTATCTCTAGCGGTGCCTACGAGCAGTACTTC,CASSISSGAYEQYF
TRBJ1-1,.,.,TRBV7-2,TGTGCCAGCAGCTTAGCACAGGGCTGGACTGAAGCTTTCTTT,CASSLAQGWTEAFF
TRBJ1-2,.,TRBD1,TRBV18,TGTGCCAGCTCACCACCCGGGGCCGGGACAGGGAATTTGGGAGGCTACACCTTC,CASSPPGAGTGNLGGYTF
TRBJ1-1,.,.,TRBV29-1,TGCAGCGTTGACCCTGAATACACCCGGGGTAAGGGAGAAGCTTTCTTT,CSVDPEYTRGKGEAFF
TRBJ2-3,.,.,TRBV2,TGTGCCAGCGCTACGGGGATTAGCACAGATACGCAGTATTTT,CASATGISTDTQYF
TRBJ2-7,.,.,TRBV5-6,TGTGCCAGCAGCCCCTGGGCTGGGTCCTCCTACGAGCAGTACTTC,CASSPWAGSSYEQYF
TRBJ2-2,.,.,TRBV1,TGCACCGATAAGGGGGGGCCCATTGCCGGGGAGCTGTTTTTT,CTDKGGPIAGELFF
TRBJ1-5,.,.,TRBV27,TGTGCCAGCAGACTTTTTGGTCGAAGCAATCAGCCCCAGCATTTT,CASRLFGRSNQPQHF
TRBJ2-2,.,TRBD2,TRBV6-4,TGTGCCAGCAGTGACTCGATAGCGGGGGACACCGGGGAGCTGTTTTTT,CASSDSIAGDTGELFF
TRBJ1-6,.,.,TRBV5-6,TGTGCCAGCAGCGCGGGACGTAACTATAATTCACCCCTCCACTTT,CASSAGRNYNSPLHF
TRBJ1-5,.,TRBD1,TRBV7-2,TGTGCCAGCAGCCTAACAGGGGTAGGCGTTCAGCCCCAGCATTTT,CASSLTGVGVQPQHF
TRBJ2-7,.,.,TRBV6-5,TGTGCCAGCCGCTCCGGGGGGCGCCACGAGCAGTACTTC,CASRSGGRHEQYF
TRBJ1-1,once,.,TRBV7-2,TGTGCCAGCAGCTATACAGGGAAGACTGAAGCTTTCTTT,CASSYTGKTEAFF
TRBJ2-2,.,TRBD1,TRBV4-1,TGCGCCAGCAGCGCCTGGGACAGGGGGACCTCCGGGGAGCTGTTTTTT,CASSAWDRGTSGELFF
TRBJ1-1,.,.,TRBV5-4,TGTGCCAGCAGCTTGGGGATTTGGGCGAAGAACACTGAAGCTTTCTTT,CASSLGIWAKNTEAFF
TRBJ1-2,.,.,TRBV28,TGTGCCAGCAGCCCGTCTAACTATGGCTACACCTTC,CASSPSNYGYTF
TRBJ2-1,.,TRBD1,TRBV15,TGTGCCACCAGTACAGGGGCTGATTATGGGAATGAGCAGTTCTTC,CATSTGADYGNEQFF
TRBJ1-5,.,.,TRBV11-2,TGTGCCAGCAGCTTAATTGAGAGTCAGCCCCAGCATTTT,CASSLIESQPQHF
TRBJ1-1,once,.,TRBV20-1,TGCAGTGCTAGTTCCCACATACAGTCCTCCAACACTGAAGCTTTCTTT,CSASSHIQSSNTEAFF
TRBJ1-1,.,TRBD1,TRBV24-1,TGTGCCACCAGGAAAACAGGGGAGACTGAAGCTTTCTTT,CATRKTGETEAFF
TRBJ2-4,.,TRBD1,TRBV6-5,TGTGCCAGCAGAAGGACAGGGGGCGCGAACATTCAGTACTTC,CASRRTGGANIQYF
TRBJ1-6,.,.,TRBV3-1/TRBV3-2,TGTGCCAGCAGCCAAGGTTTATTACAGGATTCACCCCTCCACTTT,CASSQGLLQDSPLHF
TRBJ1-5,.,TRBD1,TRBV4-1,TGCGCCAGCAGCCAAGATAGACAGGGTCGTGGTCAGCCCCAGCATTTT,CASSQDRQGRGQPQHF
TRBJ2-7,.,TRBD1,TRBV5-1,TGCGCCAGCAGCCACACATGGGACCGGGACAGGGATATCTACGAGCAGTACTTC,CASSHTWDRDRDIYEQYF
TRBJ2-6,.,.,TRBV2,TGTGCCAGCAGTGTAATGCCCCGCGCTGGGGCCAACGTCCTGACTTTC,CASSVMPRAGANVLTF
TRBJ1-2,.,TRBD1,TRBV4-1,TGCGCCAGCAGCCAAATAAGGGGGCCCGACTATGGCTACACCTTC,CASSQIRGPDYGYTF
TRBJ2-1,once,TRBD1,TRBV12-3/TRBV12-4,TGTGCCAACGGGGCAGGGGGTATGAATGAGCAGTTCTTC,CANGAGGMNEQFF
TRBJ1-1,.,.,TRBV7-3,TGTGCCAGCAGCCCCTATCTGAACACTGAAGCTTTCTTT,CASSPYLNTEAFF
TRBJ2-1,.,TRBD2,TRBV3-1/TRBV3-2,TGTGCCAGCAGCCCTAGCGGGGGGGCCTACAATGAGCAGTTCTTC,CASSPSGGAYNEQFF
TRBJ2-7,.,TRBD1,TRBV5-6,TGTGCCAGCAGCTCCCGCAGGACAGGGTCCAACGAGCAGTACTTC,CASSSRRTGSNEQYF
TRBJ2-5,.,TRBD2,TRBV6-5,TGTGCCAGCAGTTACTCGGGCGGGGGGCGCGCGGAGACCCAGTACTTC,CASSYSGGGRAETQYF
TRBJ2-5,.,.,TRBV14,TGTGCCAGCAGTTTAGCGGCCGGAACCCAGTACTTC,CASSLAAGTQYF
TRBJ2-7,few,.,TRBV6-5,TGTGCCAGCAGTTACCGGATAGCCAAACCGTACGAGCAGTACTTC,CASSYRIAKPYEQYF
TRBJ1-5,.,.,TRBV19,TGTGCCAGTCGAGACCGCCAGGGTCGCAATCAGCCCCAGCATTTT,CASRDRQGRNQPQHF
TRBJ1-5,.,.,TRBV28,TGTGCCAGCAGTAATAATTATAGCAATCAGCCCCAGCATTTT,CASSNNYSNQPQHF
TRBJ2-3,.,.,TRBV11-2,TGTGCCAGCAGCCCCGCCAGTCGCACAGATACGCAGTATTTT,CASSPASRTDTQYF
TRBJ2-1,.,.,TRBV2,TGTGCCAGCACTAAGGGGGGGAGCTCCTACAATGAGCAGTTCTTC,CASTKGGSSYNEQFF
TRBJ2-3,.,TRBD1,TRBV3-1/TRBV3-2,TGTGCCAGCAGTCAAACAGGGGGCAGCACAGATACGCAGTATTTT,CASSQTGGSTDTQYF
TRBJ1-3,.,TRBD1,TRBV3-1/TRBV3-2,TGTGCCAGCAGCCGAAGACAGGGCGCTGGAAACACCATATATTTT,CASSRRQGAGNTIYF
TRBJ2-3,.,TRBD2,TRBV18,TGTGCCAGCTCACGACTAGCGGGGGGCACAGATACGCAGTATTTT,CASSRLAGGTDTQYF
TRBJ2-7,.,.,TRBV7-9,TGTGCCAGCAGCTTAGACAGGAATTCACTGGGTCTCCACGAGCAGTACTTC,CASSLDRNSLGLHEQYF
TRBJ2-1,.,TRBD2,TRBV5-1,TGCGCCAGCAGCTTGCTAAGCGGGGGGGCCCATGAGCAGTTCTTC,CASSLLSGGAHEQFF
TRBJ1-3,.,.,TRBV5-1,TGCGCCAGCAGCCTTGCGGCCTCTGGAAACACCATATATTTT,CASSLAASGNTIYF
TRBJ2-3,.,TRBD1,TRBV28,TGTGCCAGCACCAACCGACAGGGTTACACAGATACGCAGTATTTT,CASTNRQGYTDTQYF
TRBJ2-7,.,TRBD2,TRBV11-3,TGTGCCTCCACGGGGGGGGACCGGTACGAGCAGTACTTC,CASTGGDRYEQYF
TRBJ2-1,.,.,TRBV19,TGTGCCAGTAGTATCCAGGTCGCCTACAATGAGCAGTTCTTC,CASSIQVAYNEQFF
TRBJ2-2,.,TRBD2,TRBV7-6,TGTGCCAGCAGCTTGGAGCGGGGGGCCTTGAACACCGGGGAGCTGTTTTTT,CASSLERGALNTGELFF
TRBJ2-5,.,TRBD2,TRBV7-7,TGTGCTAGCAGCCGACTAGCGGGGAGACAAGAGACCCAGTACTTC,CASSRLAGRQETQYF
TRBJ1-1,.,TRBD1,TRBV4-2,TGTGCCAGCAGCCAACAGGGGGTATCGCCTGAAGCTTTCTTT,CASSQQGVSPEAFF
TRBJ1-1,.,.,TRBV27,TGTGCCAGCAGTTTCGCAGGGGAAACTGAAGCTTTCTTT,CASSFAGETEAFF
TRBJ1-2,.,.,TRBV21-1,TGTGCCAGCAGCAAAGCTTCACAGGGGACCCGACATAGCTATGGCTACACCTTC,CASSKASQGTRHSYGYTF